This T cell receptor (beta chain) was obtained from a study of control samples from healthy donors and cancer patients. The assay was immunoSEQ multiplex PCR, and TCRdb's table has in-frame clones only and misses some. This repertoire shows roughly 370,000 clones, around 90% found once; its top ten account for 5.5% to 8%. CDR1 is SEHNR and CDR2 is FQNEAQ in the germline V gene (reference sequence). The CDR3 consists of 13 residues. V was pared by 0 bases and J by 4 bases, with 4 bases between. The source material was PBMCs. The sequence came from a middle-aged man with head and neck cancer. V gene TRBV7-9 combines with J gene TRBJ1-3; the D is unclear. Written as DNA, the CDR3 is TGTGCCAGCAGCTTAGCATCCGGAAACACCATATATTTT. It yields the protein CASSLASGNTIYF.